The source of this T cell receptor (beta chain) is a study of shared clonotypes between healthy human individuals. Study-wide background: Each donor's CD4 naive and CD4 memory cells filled three plates apiece, CD8 naive two, and CD8 memory one.

CD4+ cells were split into CD45RA+ naive and CD45RA-negative memory subsets. Measured with immunoSEQ multiplex PCR; TCRdb has only the in-frame clones, and not every one. The top ten hold approximately 0.41% of the sample, which has 2 million to 2.5 million clones, 85% to 95% seen once. Sequenced input: naive CD4+ T cells from PBMCs. Subset given: CD45RA+ positively selected. This receptor was identified in a man between 18 and 29 years old in good health. Some clones in this sample may be carry-over from other donors' samples.

In DNA, the CDR3 is TGTGCCAGCAGTTACTTATTGTACGAAAAGTTGGACGAGCAGTACTTC. Its translation: CASSYLLYEKLDEQYF. The chain carries TRBV6-6 and TRBJ2-7; no definite D call. The CDR3 is made up of 16 amino acids. CDR1 is MNHNY and CDR2 is SVGAGI in the germline V gene (reference sequence). V lost 1 base, J lost 5 bases, and 18 bases lay in between.